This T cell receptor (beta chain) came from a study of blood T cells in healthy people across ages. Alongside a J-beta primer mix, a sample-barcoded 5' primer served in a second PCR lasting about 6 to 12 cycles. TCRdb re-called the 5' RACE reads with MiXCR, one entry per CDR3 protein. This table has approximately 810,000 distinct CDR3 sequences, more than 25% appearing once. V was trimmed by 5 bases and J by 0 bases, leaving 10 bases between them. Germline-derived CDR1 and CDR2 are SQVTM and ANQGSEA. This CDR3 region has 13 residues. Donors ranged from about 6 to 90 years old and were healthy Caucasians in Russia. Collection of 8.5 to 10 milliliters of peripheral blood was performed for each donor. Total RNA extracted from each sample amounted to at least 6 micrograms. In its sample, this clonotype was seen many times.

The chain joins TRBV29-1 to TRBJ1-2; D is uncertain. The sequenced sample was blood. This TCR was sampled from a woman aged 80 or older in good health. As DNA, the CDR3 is TGCAGCGTTCGGCGGGATGCTAACTATGGCTACACCTTC. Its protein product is CSVRRDANYGYTF. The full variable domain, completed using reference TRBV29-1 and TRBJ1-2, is SAVISQKPSRDICQRGTSLTIQCQVDSQVTMMFWYRQQPGQSLTLIATANQGSEATYESGFVIDKFPISRPNLTFSTLTVSNMSPEDSSIYLCSVRRDANYGYTFGSGTRLTVV.